This TCR beta chain was recovered during a study of shared clonotypes between healthy human individuals. Naive-designated CD8 cells lacked CD45RO, were positively enriched for CCR7, and omitted terminally differentiated effector memory CD45RA+ cells. The study drew its donors from healthy HIV-negative adults without recent acute infections or vaccinations. The germline V gene has CDR1 MNHEY and CDR2 SMNVEV (reference sequence). This CDR3 has 15 residues. V was clipped by 8 bases and J by 1 base; unmatched bases: 10. Clones were read by immunoSEQ multiplex PCR, and TCRdb kept only the in-frame ones, dropping some. The data show roughly 2 million clones, with about 94% seen just once and 0.85% to 1.2% held by the top ten.

Sequences were obtained from naive CD8+ T cells sorted from blood. The rearrangement joins TRBV27 to TRBJ1-1; 7 nucleotides align to TRBD1. This TCR came from a man aged 18 to 30 in good health. The CDR3 reads CASGFLGTENTEAFF. The CDR3 DNA sequence: TGTGCCAGCGGCTTTTTAGGGACAGAGAACACTGAAGCTTTCTTT.